Below are 8 T cell receptor beta chains sequenced from a single sample in a study of vaccination and CD4 T cells after COVID-19. Which antigens these TCRs recognize remains unknown. Sequence data for DNA of cultured CD4+ T cells were generated by the Oncomine TCR Beta short-read assay. MiXCR was run by TCRdb on the PCR reads, yielding one entry per CDR3 protein. There are 21,000 or so distinct CDR3 sequences in the sample; around three quarters occur only once, and approximately 8.6% lies in the top ten. Indicated treatment: approximately nine-day PBMC culture with coronavirus spike peptide pools or control peptides (ViraFEST assay). Sequencing input: CD4+ T cells from blood, cultured in vitro. Receptors were obtained from a human donor who had recovered from COVID-19.

The genes are TRBV6-5 and TRBJ2-1, with D perhaps matching TRBD1 (6 bases). Germline assignment: CDR1 MNHEY and CDR2 SVGAGI. This CDR3 contains 14 residues. The germline V and J ends were trimmed by 1 base and 7 bases, with 11 bases remaining between them. Written as DNA, the CDR3 is TGTGCCAGCAGTTACTTGCTAGGGGGAAATGAGCAGTTCTTC. Translated, it gives CASSYLLGGNEQFF.

This clonotype was observed once. V usage is TRBV28 and J usage is TRBJ2-2, with unresolved D. This CDR3 comprises 14 residues. The V end was cut by 5 bases, the J end by 2 bases, with 9 bases between. Germline lookup yields CDR1 MDHEN and CDR2 SYDVKM. CDR3 in amino acids: CASSLPLNTGELFF. Written as DNA, the CDR3 is TGTGCCAGCAGTCTTCCGTTAAACACCGGGGAGCTGTTTTTT.

The V and J genes are TRBV20-1 and TRBJ2-4, with 12 bases fitting TRBD2. J gave up 1 base and V 6 bases, and 13 bases lay outside the gene matches. There are 18 residues in the CDR3. The germline V gene has CDR1 DFQATT and CDR2 SNEGSKA (reference sequence). The CDR3 loop is CSACKLAGGSGAKNIQYF. The DNA of the CDR3 is TGCAGTGCCTGCAAACTAGCGGGAGGCTCGGGGGCCAAAAACATTCAGTACTTC.

This chain links TRBV11-2 with TRBJ2-5; D gene unclear. The CDR3 runs to 13 residues. V lost 5 bases to trimming and J lost 6 bases, with 13 bases between them. The germline V gene encodes CDR1 SGHAT and CDR2 FQNNGV. CDR3: CASSPNYDKTQYF. The CDR3 DNA is TGTGCCAGCAGCCCGAATTATGATAAGACCCAGTACTTC. Full variable domain (rest looked up from reference TRBV11-2 and TRBJ2-5): EAGVAQSPRYKIIEKRQSVAFWCNPISGHATLYWYQQILGQGPKLLIQFQNNGVVDDSQLPKDRFSAERLKGVDSTLKIQPAKLEDSAVYLCASSPNYDKTQYFGPGTRLLVL.

V and J are TRBV12-3 or TRBV12-4 and TRBJ2-7; 16 bases map to TRBD2. This CDR3 has 17 residues. Germline trimming cut 6 bases from V and 7 bases from J; bases unmatched to any gene: 12. The CDR3 bases are TGTGCCAGCAGCCGGGCTACGAAGGGACTAGCGGGAGGGGAGCAGTACTTC. Translated: CASSRATKGLAGGEQYF.

The rearrangement joins TRBV6-5 to TRBJ1-1; D unclear. The CDR3 covers 13 residues. V was trimmed by 4 bases and J by 8 bases, leaving 14 bases between them. CDR1 and CDR2 (germline): MNHEY, SVGAGI. For the CDR3, the DNA is TGTGCCAGCAGTTCCAGACCTAATTCCGAAGCTTTCTTT. This codes for CASSSRPNSEAFF.

The chain links TRBV30 to TRBJ2-7, with D possibly TRBD2 on 7 matching bases. This CDR3 has 12 amino acids. Trimming cost V 0 bases and J 7 bases, with 10 bases left between them. CDR1 and CDR2 (germline): GTSNPN, SVGIG (reference sequence). CDR3 loop: CAWSVRGGEQYF. CDR3 DNA sequence: TGTGCCTGGAGTGTGAGGGGGGGTGAGCAGTACTTC. The whole variable domain, filled in from reference TRBV30 and TRBJ2-7, reads SQTIHQWPATLVQPVGSPLSLECTVEGTSNPNLYWYRQAAGRGLQLLFYSVGIGQISSEVPQNLSASRPQDRQFILSSKKLLLSDSGFYLCAWSVRGGEQYFGPGTRLTVT.

Here the CDR3 reads CASSSPSTDTQYF. In DNA, the CDR3 is TGTGCCAGCAGCTCCCCCTCTACAGATACGCAGTATTTT. The rearrangement uses TRBV7-2 and TRBJ2-3; D remains ambiguous. Deletions cut 4 bases from V and 3 bases from J, with 8 bases between. The germline V gene has CDR1 SGHTA and CDR2 FQGNSA. The CDR3 is 13 amino acids. Complete variable domain (other parts from reference TRBV7-2 and TRBJ2-3): GAGVSQSPSNKVTEKGKDVELRCDPISGHTALYWYRQSLGQGLEFLIYFQGNSAPDKSGLPSDRFSAERTGGSVSTLTIQRTQQEDSAVYLCASSSPSTDTQYFGPGTRLTVL.